Below, 14 T cell receptor beta chains from the same sample are listed, as sequenced in a study of blood T cell repertoires in COVID-19. TCRdb's table, derived via immunoSEQ multiplex PCR, lists solely in-frame clones and lacks some. In the table there are 250,000 to 350,000 clones, about nine tenths of which are singletons. Sequencing was done on a sample of PBMCs or T cells enriched from blood (not recorded which). Source of these receptors: a woman aged 45 to 65 who had been exposed to COVID-19.

The chain carries TRBV6-5 and TRBJ1-4, with 8 nucleotides matching TRBD1. J lost 7 bases, V lost 0 bases, and 4 bases had no gene match. CDR3 size: 15 residues. Germline V lookup: CDR1 MNHEY, CDR2 SVGAGI. The CDR3 nucleotides read TGTGCCAGCAGTTACTCAACAGGGGGAAGTGAAAAACTGTTTTTT. Translated: CASSYSTGGSEKLFF.

The chain has TRBV20-1 and TRBJ2-1; no clear D. The germline V and J ends were trimmed by 3 bases and 8 bases, with 11 bases remaining between them. CDR1 is DFQATT and CDR2 is SNEGSKA in the germline V gene (reference sequence). The CDR3 sequence is 12 residues long. The CDR3 loop reads CSASIHGHEQFF. In nucleotides, the CDR3 is TGCAGTGCTAGTATCCATGGCCATGAGCAGTTCTTC.

The chain uses TRBV7-9 and TRBJ1-4; TRBD1 might be the D (5 bases). This CDR3 has 14 residues. The germline V gene has CDR1 SEHNR and CDR2 FQNEAQ (reference sequence). V gave up 4 bases and J gave up 7 bases, with 13 bases separating them. CDR3 amino acids: CASSWGVGSEKLFF. The CDR3 bases are TGTGCCAGCAGCTGGGGCGTAGGTAGTGAAAAACTGTTTTTT.

This clone was counted a single time. The chain recombines TRBV5-5 with TRBJ1-3, with D uncertain. The germline V gene has CDR1 SGHKS and CDR2 YYEKEE (reference sequence). This CDR3 is 17 amino acids long. V was cut by 1 base and J by 0 bases, with 14 bases left in between. As DNA, the CDR3 is TGTGCCAGCAGCTTGCTTTGGGCCCCGGCCTCTGGAAACACCATATATTTT. Translated: CASSLLWAPASGNTIYF. Drawing the rest from reference TRBV5-5 and TRBJ1-3, the complete variable domain is DAGVTQSPTHLIKTRGQQVTLRCSPISGHKSVSWYQQVLGQGPQFIFQYYEKEERGRGNFPDRFSARQFPNYSSELNVNALLLGDSALYLCASSLLWAPASGNTIYFGEGSWLTVV.

The chain links TRBV20-1 to TRBJ2-3; no definite D call. The CDR3 covers 11 residues. Germline CDR1 DFQATT, CDR2 SNEGSKA (reference sequence). With 0 bases removed from V and 8 bases from J, the gap between germline ends came to 6 bases. DNA for the CDR3: TGCAGTGCTAGAGATGCAGGTACGCAGTATTTT. The encoded protein is CSARDAGTQYF.

The chain links TRBV19 to TRBJ2-1; the D is unclear. Trimming took off 4 bases at V and 5 bases at J, with 15 bases between the two ends. The CDR3 contains 15 residues. The V gene's germline CDR1 is LNHDA and CDR2 SQIVND (reference sequence). CDR3 region: CASSRPGSQNNEQFF. DNA of the CDR3: TGTGCCAGTAGTAGACCCGGGTCGCAGAACAATGAGCAGTTCTTC.

The rearrangement links TRBV7-2 to TRBJ1-4; perhaps TRBD1 as D (5 bases). The CDR3 spans 15 residues. V was trimmed by 5 bases and J by 7 bases, leaving 17 bases between them. CDR1 and CDR2 from the germline V gene are SGHTA and FQGNSA. The CDR3 region is CASSQEGGATEKLFF. The CDR3 DNA is TGTGCCAGCAGCCAAGAGGGAGGGGCTACTGAAAAACTGTTTTTT.

The genes are TRBV25-1 and TRBJ2-7, with 8 bases lining up with TRBD1. The CDR3 covers 13 residues. The trim removed 6 bases at V and 2 bases at J, leaving 3 bases unmatched. Per the germline V gene, CDR1 is MGHDK and CDR2 is SYGVNS. CDR3 nucleotides: TGTGCCAGCAGAGAGACAGGGGCCTACGAGCAGTACTTC. Translation gives CASRETGAYEQYF.

V is TRBV28 and J is TRBJ2-3; tentative D call: TRBD2 (7 bases). Germline V gives CDR1 MDHEN, CDR2 SYDVKM. The CDR3 sequence is 16 residues long. V lost 2 bases, J lost 1 base, and 13 bases lay in between. CDR3 sequence (DNA): TGTGCCAGCAGTTTAGCCGGGGGGCCCCGCACAGATACGCAGTATTTT. It yields the protein CASSLAGGPRTDTQYF.

The chain carries TRBV16 and TRBJ1-5; 7 nucleotides line up with TRBD1. Losses at the gene ends were 0 bases for V and 5 bases for J; bases not matched to a gene: 4. CDR3 length: 15 residues. Germline-derived CDR1 and CDR2 are KGHSY and FQNENV. DNA for the CDR3: TGTGCCAGCAGCCAATCGGGCAGGGGGGATCAGCCCCAGCATTTT. This codes for CASSQSGRGDQPQHF.

This clone was detected only a few times. This specimen includes other DNA sequences encoding the same CDR3. The J gene is TRBJ2-7, the V gene TRBV4-1; TRBD1 matches at 9 bases. CDR1 MGHRA and CDR2 YSYEKL come from the germline V gene. The V segment lost 4 bases and the J segment 3 bases; nucleotides outside the gene matches: 7. The CDR3 is 15 residues long. The CDR3 nucleotides are TGCGCCAGCAGCCGGACCCGGGACAGGGTCTACGAGCAGTACTTC. This encodes CASSRTRDRVYEQYF.

The V and J genes are TRBV19 and TRBJ1-1, with a tentative D call TRBD1 (5 bases). Germline loops: CDR1 LNHDA, CDR2 SQIVND (reference sequence). The CDR3 is 15 residues long. V lost 1 base and J 0 bases, leaving 9 bases between the germline ends. The CDR3 protein is CASSIGGTVNTEAFF. The CDR3 DNA follows: TGTGCCAGTAGTATAGGCGGGACGGTGAACACTGAAGCTTTCTTT.

This rearrangement joins TRBV3-1 (or the pseudogene TRBV3-2) to TRBJ2-1, with D possibly TRBD1 on 7 matching bases. The CDR3 length is 14 residues. V lost 3 bases and J lost 8, with 14 bases in between. Germline CDR1 and CDR2: LGHDT and YNNKEL (reference sequence). CDR3 in amino acids: CASSHRSRGDEQFF. CDR3 nucleotides: TGTGCCAGCAGCCATAGGTCCAGGGGGGATGAGCAGTTCTTC.

This chain links TRBV19 with TRBJ2-1; D is undetermined. V lost 6 bases and J lost 5, with 17 bases in between. CDR3 size: 15 residues. Germline values: CDR1 LNHDA, CDR2 SQIVND (reference sequence). The CDR3 sequence: CASRPGIFPNNEQFF. The CDR3 DNA reads as TGTGCCAGTAGACCGGGTATTTTCCCTAACAATGAGCAGTTCTTC.